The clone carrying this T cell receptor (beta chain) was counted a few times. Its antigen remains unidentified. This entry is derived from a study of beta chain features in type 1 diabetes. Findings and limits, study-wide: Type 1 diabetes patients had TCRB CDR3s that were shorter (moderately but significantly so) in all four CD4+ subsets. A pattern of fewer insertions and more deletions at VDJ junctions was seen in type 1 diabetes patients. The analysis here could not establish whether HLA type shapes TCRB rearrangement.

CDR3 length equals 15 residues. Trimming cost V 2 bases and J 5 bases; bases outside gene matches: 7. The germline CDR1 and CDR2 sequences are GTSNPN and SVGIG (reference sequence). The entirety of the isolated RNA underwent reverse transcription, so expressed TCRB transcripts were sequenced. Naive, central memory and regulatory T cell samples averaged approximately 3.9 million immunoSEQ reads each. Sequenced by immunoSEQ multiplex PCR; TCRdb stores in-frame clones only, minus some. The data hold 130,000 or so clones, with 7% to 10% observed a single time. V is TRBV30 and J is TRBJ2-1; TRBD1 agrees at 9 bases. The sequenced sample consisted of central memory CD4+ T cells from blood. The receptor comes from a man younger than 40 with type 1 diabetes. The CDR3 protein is CAWSPLGTGNNEQFF. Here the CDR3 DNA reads TGTGCCTGGAGTCCCCTGGGGACAGGGAACAATGAGCAGTTCTTC.